This T cell receptor beta chain was found in a study of cytomegalovirus exposure and HLA in healthy donors listed by TCRdb under 2017. Background on the whole study: In an earlier analysis of about 560 of the donors, 250 to 350 Gb of sequence data and 117 million unique TCR beta sequences from 180 million or so T cells were reported. A later genetic analysis used genome-wide SNP genotypes for about 55% of the 666 donors, treating that subset as a discovery cohort. Donor age, sex, ethnicity and CMV serostatus were collected together with the repertoire data. HLA typing included class I and class II loci at four-digit resolution. All discovery cohort repertoires had been generated on a single sequencing platform. An earlier analysis of approximately 630 of the donors applied high-throughput TCR beta sequencing to assess whether each TCR beta V gene segment acted as functional or pseudogenic. Because of strong linkage in the cohort, four or five DR-DQ haplotypes were treated as single units for association and clustering. The study used immunosequencing to profile the T cell repertoires of 600 to 850 subjects and linked those repertoires to cytomegalovirus serostatus. Of the 300 to 500 genotyped donors, approximately 80% were placed in the genetic ancestry cluster associated with self-reported Caucasian donors. The number of donors typed differed by locus, with 629-630 for A, B, C, DRB1 and DQB1, around 520 for DQA1, about 610 for DPA1, and some 470 for DPB1. Among some 410 genotyped donors of the cohort, an average of about 240,000 unique TCR beta nucleotide sequences was sequenced per donor, of which about 20% were non-productive. The study combined high-throughput TCR immunosequencing, statistical association of individual TCRs with disease status, and machine learning to predict cytomegalovirus infection status. A later analysis re-examined previously published TCR beta repertoires from over 500 donors and added high-resolution HLA genotyping to investigate patterns of TCR occurrence. Along with the approximately 620-subject first cohort, a separate validation cohort of over a hundred different subjects was used. The aim of the study was to test whether cataloging public T cell receptors could identify signatures of past pathogen exposure. An early release that covered some 630 HLA-typed donors contained about 290 gigabases of sequencing data and around 85 million unique TCR sequences. The later analysis used no new phenotypic data to find candidate immune exposures, relying instead on TCR beta sequences and their occurrence across donors.

The research as a whole found: HLA typing was unavailable for some donors at each locus, so association tests used only the typed subset. In an earlier analysis of over 550 of the donors, most TCR beta V segments were observed in productive rearrangements about 90% or about 30% of the time, broadly matching IMGT annotations. In a later analysis, most CMV-associated TCR beta chains were found to appear HLA-restricted, with HLA associations seemingly driven largely by CMV exposure. A cluster of highly shared sequence variants was judged likely to represent a technical artifact of the sequencing pipeline. The 87-base-pair reads could not distinguish some IMGT-functional V segments, including TRBV6-2 and TRBV6-3, so those segments were excluded. Cytomegalovirus status was reported to be diagnosed by the classifier with high specificity and sensitivity in both the original and validation cohorts. While some public TCRs were present in many individuals, most TCR sequences turned up only very rarely across donors. Immune exposure information for the cohort was limited to CMV serostatus. According to a later genetic analysis, donors in an Asian-associated ancestry cluster had fewer N-insertions in productive TCRs than the approximately 630-donor mean. V-gene and J-gene trimming of TCR beta chains was associated with a missense DCLRE1C variant in a later genetic analysis, and the association was replicated in an independent cohort. It was suggested by the authors that the approach could potentially be generalized to other disease states and immunological phenotypes. The earlier analysis of 587 of the donors excluded 15 to 20 rarely observed V segments, including chromosome 9 orphons, because counts were too low. Correlated functional status among segregating V segments might reflect linkage disequilibrium, but an unknown experimental factor could not be ruled out. A few of the identified cytomegalovirus-associated TCR beta chains were confirmed in vitro to be specific for cytomegalovirus antigens. A further reported finding was that TCR beta sequences accurately predicted the HLA-A and HLA-B alleles for most subjects in the first cohort. In this cohort, only TCR beta chains were sequenced, and detectable features were limited by the absence of alpha or paired-chain data. The study listed 164 TCR beta chains as associated with cytomegalovirus. According to a later analysis, parvovirus B19, influenza, CMV and Epstein-Barr virus appeared linked to several top co-occurrence clusters. Roughly uniform sequencing depth across donors was assumed in presence/absence analyses, although this assumption may not hold. In a later analysis, HLA-associated TCR beta chains were found to be more clonally expanded and to have lower generation probabilities than equally common non-associated chains. A later analysis found that TCR association rates varied across HLA loci, with DRB1 alleles showing the most associated TCRs and HLA-C alleles the fewest. Assigning TCR associations to individual alleles was difficult when HLA alleles, especially DR and DQ, strongly co-occurred. At a false discovery rate of 0.05, a later analysis linked about 17,000 TCR beta sequences to specific HLA alleles.

Library creation used the immunoSEQ multiplex PCR assay. For the multiplex PCR, a mixture combining 60 forward primers for TCR Vbeta segments and 13 reverse primers for TCR Jbeta segments was used. Amplification of the CDR3 region of rearranged TCR beta genes was performed with a multiplex PCR assay on genomic DNA. The amplified TCR beta libraries were sequenced on the Illumina HiSeq System as 87-base-pair reads. As for the original processing: A later analysis tallied 75 million to 95 million unique TCR beta chains across the 666 repertoires, and about 10 million of those chains were shared by two or more donors. A nearest-neighbor algorithm error-corrected the raw reads and collapsed the reads into unique sequences, merging closely related sequences to remove PCR and sequencing errors. To assign V, D and J gene segments, CDR3 sequences were aligned to IMGT reference sequences. Each retained sequence needed at least a six-nucleotide match to both a V gene segment and a J gene segment. A rearrangement counted as productive if the CDR3 had no stop codons and remained in frame with V and J, and every other rearrangement counted as non-productive. CDR3 was defined by IMGT convention, running from the second conserved V-encoded cysteine to the conserved J-encoded phenylalanine. The earlier analysis of 450 to 750 of the donors excluded any sequence lacking an unambiguous match to a single V gene segment. In an earlier analysis of a few hundred of the donors, V segments were called functional above 56.7% productive rearrangements and were called segregating when the between-donor standard deviation exceeded 5%. A statistical classification framework was built for diagnosing cytomegalovirus status from the catalog of TCR beta chain sequences. V and J gene assignment, in a later analysis, came from comparing TCR nucleotide sequences with IMGT/GENE-DB human TR gene sequences. In a later analysis, CDR3 sequences and most-parsimonious VDJ recombination scenarios were assigned using the TCRdist pipeline. A later analysis defined each TCR beta chain by its CDR3 amino acid sequence plus V-gene family, and excluded reads lacking a unique V-gene family. To address suspected cross-contamination and a sequencing artifact, a later analysis removed 450 to 700 highly shared, low-generation-probability nucleotide sequences. In a later analysis, a clonal expansion index was calculated for each public chain from normalized within-repertoire ranks of inferred template counts. A later analysis computed generation probabilities with a VDJ recombination model fitted to out-of-frame rearrangements, and checked the results against IGoR. A later analysis scored TCR-TCR, TCR-HLA and TCR-CMV co-occurrence with hypergeometric tests, applying a repertoire-size bias correction to TCR pairs. False discovery rates were estimated in a later analysis by permuting HLA or CMV assignments 20 times. A later analysis grouped co-occurring TCRs with DBSCAN, adding TCRdist sequence similarity when clustering within HLA-allele-positive subsets. For co-occurrence clustering, repertoires with fewer than 30,000 or more than 120,000 public chains were excluded, along with roughly 5 repertoires with anomalous nucleotide sharing. TCRdb re-hosts the immuneACCESS table, in-frame sequences only. Its copies lack some clones; in the studies checked, an unresolved V gene accounts for under half of them, and the cause for the rest is not known. The V and J calls and clone size come from that table; D and trimming were worked out from the DNA. The table held for this sample gives about 170,000 clones. 1.3% of the sample goes to the ten largest clones.

V lost 0 bases and J lost 3 bases; the stretch between them is 13 bases long. Counted from cysteine to phenylalanine, this CDR3 has 15 amino acids. The sequence is cut down to CDR3 DNA, 45 bases in frame from base 1. As encoded in the germline V gene, CDR1 is SGHRS while CDR2 is YFSETQ. Points on this clone: Its antigen remains unidentified.

In total, 630 or so healthy bone marrow donors made up the cohort. At the time of sampling, all cohort members were nominally healthy, though unrecorded immune exposures were likely present. The donor was CMV seronegative and was included in the group of several hundred seronegative cohort members. A peripheral blood sample was provided by each donor, and peripheral blood mononuclear cells were used for TCR beta sequencing. Genomic DNA extraction from the blood cell samples was performed with the Qiagen DNeasy Blood Extraction Kit. Specimen: PBMCs. The clonotype originates from an older woman in good health and CMV-seronegative. Rearrangement joined TRBV5-1 to TRBJ2-7; the D segment could be TRBD2, given 6 matching bases. This receptor has the CDR3 CASSLGGVSSYEQYF. The DNA is as follows: TGCGCCAGCAGCTTGGGGGGGGTCTCAAGCTACGAGCAGTACTTC.